The sequence of this T cell receptor beta chain was determined in a study of post-analysis software for immune sequencing data. Study observations and caveats: A handful of TRBV segments were significantly more frequent in patients than in controls. TRBV5-6, TRBV5-1 and TRBV20-1 were among these segments. F measure clustering grouped samples strongly by preparation batch. Normalized Chao1 diversity in multiple sclerosis patients fell significantly below that of controls.

The ends were cut back, 0 bases at V and 2 bases at J, with 14 bases in the middle. The CDR3 has 16 residues. Germline CDR1 is SGHTA and CDR2 is FQGNSA. Unique molecular identifiers tagged the TCR beta cDNA libraries. The T cell input of roughly 0.9 to 11 million gave around 450,000 cDNA molecules. TCRdb used MiXCR to reprocess the PCR reads, holding one entry per CDR3 protein. The data contain hundreds of thousands of distinct CDR3 sequences, 44% of them seen just once; the ten biggest clones take up approximately 1.7%. Points on this clonotype: Its cognate antigen is unknown.

This receptor was obtained from a girl aged 10 to 17 with multiple sclerosis. This chain connects TRBV7-2 to TRBJ2-7; a possible D gene is TRBD2 (5 bases). The material sequenced was blood. The CDR3 loop reads CASSLAPPDLTYEQYF. The CDR3 nucleotides are TGTGCCAGCAGCTTAGCGCCTCCGGACTTGACCTACGAGCAGTACTTC.